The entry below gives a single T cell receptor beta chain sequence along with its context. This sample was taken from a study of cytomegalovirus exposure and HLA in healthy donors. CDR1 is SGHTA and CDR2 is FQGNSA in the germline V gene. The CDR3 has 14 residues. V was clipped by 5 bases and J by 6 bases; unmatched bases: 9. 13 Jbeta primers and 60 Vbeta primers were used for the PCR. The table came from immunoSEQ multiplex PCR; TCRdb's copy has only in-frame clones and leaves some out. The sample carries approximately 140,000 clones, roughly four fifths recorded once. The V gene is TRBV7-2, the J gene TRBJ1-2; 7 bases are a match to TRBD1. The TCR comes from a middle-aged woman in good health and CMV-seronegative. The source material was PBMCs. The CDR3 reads CASSRTRQGDGYTF. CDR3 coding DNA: TGTGCCAGCAGCCGGACCCGACAGGGAGATGGCTACACCTTC.